The clone carrying this TCR beta chain was picked up a small number of times. The data were obtained in a study of response to subunit inactivated influenza vaccine. The V gene's germline CDR1 is SGHTA and CDR2 FQGNSA. V dropped 3 bases and J dropped 6; count of bases not matched to a gene: 11. There are 16 residues in the CDR3. TCRdb re-called the RT-PCR reads with MiXCR, one entry per CDR3 protein. The sample has 150,000 to 200,000 distinct CDR3 sequences; about 10% are singletons. The gene calls are TRBV7-2 and TRBJ2-3, with TRBD2 matching 8 bases. The TCR sequence derives from a man in his fifties or sixties who received an inactivated influenza vaccine. This sample comprised CD8+ T cells sorted from PBMCs, obtained less than 25 months after vaccination. CDR3 sequence (DNA): TGTGCCAGCAGCTTTTGGTTCGGGGGGGACTCCGATACGCAGTATTTT. This translates into CASSFWFGGDSDTQYF.